These T cell receptor beta chains were read from a single sample in a study of blood T cells in healthy people across ages. TCRdb ran MiXCR on the 5' RACE reads and lists one entry per CDR3 protein. The sample contains 750,000 to 950,000 distinct CDR3 sequences, about 48% of which appear only once. The sequencing sample was made of blood. The receptors here all came from a man at least 80 years old in good health. Each CDR3 is given with its conserved first and last residue. Each record gives: J gene, V gene, clone size, D gene, CDR3 DNA, CDR3 protein. A D gene is named only where the DNA matches it firmly. The size entry is marked missing in some rows and otherwise reads once, few, many or a size class.

>TRBJ2-7|TRBV3-1|few|TRBD1
TGTGCCAGCAGCCGGACAGGGACCACCTACGAGCAGTACTTC
CASSRTGTTYEQYF
>TRBJ2-7|TRBV7-6|few|TRBD1
TGTGCCAGCAGCTTAGCGAACCAGGGGGCTCATCATAAGGCCTACGAGCAGTACTTC
CASSLANQGAHHKAYEQYF
>TRBJ1-2|TRBV25-1|-|-
TGTGCCAGCTCGAGGGGGGGGTATGGCTACACCTTC
CASSRGGYGYTF
>TRBJ2-1|TRBV6-2/TRBV6-3|-|-
TGTGCCAGCAGTTATCTCGATGAGCAGTTCTTC
CASSYLDEQFF
>TRBJ2-7|TRBV5-1|-|-
TGCGCCAGCAGCTTCTCCACAGGGTCGTCCTCCTACGAGCAGTACTTC
CASSFSTGSSSYEQYF
>TRBJ1-5|TRBV7-9|once|TRBD1
TGCGCTCCAGGCAGGGGGCGCGAGCCCCAGCATTTT
CAPGRGREPQHF
>TRBJ2-3|TRBV29-1|-|-
TGCAGCGTTGAAGCGGAGAGGGGCAGATACGCGTATTTT
CSVEAERGRYAYF
>TRBJ2-3|TRBV25-1|few|-
TGTGCCAGCAGTGCCCTCGGTACTACTAGCACAGATACGCAGTATTTT
CASSALGTTSTDTQYF
>TRBJ2-4|TRBV9|-|-
TGTGCCAGCAGCGCAGACAGGTTCGGAGACAAAAACATTCAGTACTTC
CASSADRFGDKNIQYF
>TRBJ2-1|TRBV5-6|-|TRBD2
TGTGCCAGCAGCCGACGTCGGTCTAGCGGGACCTACAATGAGCAGTTCTTC
CASSRRRSSGTYNEQFF
>TRBJ1-2|TRBV7-2|few|-
TGTGCCAGCAGCCCCGAGACCGGCTATGGCTACACCTTC
CASSPETGYGYTF
>TRBJ2-3|TRBV28|-|TRBD2
TGTGCCAGTATCAGCGGGAGTAGCACAGATACGCAGTATTTT
CASISGSSTDTQYF
>TRBJ2-3|TRBV4-1|-|TRBD2
TGCGCCAGCAGCCAAGAAGTTGGGCTAGCGGGAGACCGATACGCGTATTTT
CASSQEVGLAGDRYAYF
>TRBJ2-7|TRBV12-3/TRBV12-4|-|-
TGTGCCAGCAGTTTAGTTCACGGGAAACCCTACGAGCAGTACTTC
CASSLVHGKPYEQYF
>TRBJ2-5|TRBV12-3/TRBV12-4|-|-
TGTGCCAGCAGCCGTAGGGACGGGCAAGAGACCCAGTACTTC
CASSRRDGQETQYF
>TRBJ1-1|TRBV20-1|-|-
TGCAGTGCTAGAGATGCCCTGGGAGGGCCCCAGAAAAGGGCTTTCTTT
CSARDALGGPQKRAFF
>TRBJ2-5|TRBV12-3/TRBV12-4|many|-
TGTGCCAGCAGTTTCGTCCCTGCTCAAGAGACCCAGTACTTC
CASSFVPAQETQYF
>TRBJ2-1|TRBV20-1|-|-
TGCAGTGCTAGAGAGAGGGAGGATCTCTCCTACAATGAGCAGTTCTTC
CSAREREDLSYNEQFF
>TRBJ2-1|TRBV12-3/TRBV12-4|-|TRBD2
TGTGCCAGCAGTTCCTGGGCGGGCGGGAGGGCAGATGAGCAGTTCTTC
CASSSWAGGRADEQFF
>TRBJ1-5|TRBV28|-|TRBD1
TGTGCCAGCAGTTCGACAGGGGGGCGGATCAAGCCCCAGCATTTT
CASSSTGGRIKPQHF
>TRBJ2-5|TRBV14|few|-
TGTGCCAGCAGCCAAGAAGGGAAGCTGGGGACCCAGTACTTC
CASSQEGKLGTQYF
>TRBJ2-7|TRBV6-5|-|-
TGTGCCAGCAGTTACCGTTCCGGGGTAGGAGTAACCTACGAGCAGTACTTC
CASSYRSGVGVTYEQYF
>TRBJ2-3|TRBV12-3/TRBV12-4|few|TRBD1
TGTGCCAGCAGTCCGACAGGGAGAGGTCCAGATACGCAGTATTTT
CASSPTGRGPDTQYF
>TRBJ2-5|TRBV6-1|-|-
TGTGCCAGCAGTGCCCTGGGTGCGGGACAAGAGACCCAGTACTTC
CASSALGAGQETQYF
>TRBJ2-7|TRBV20-1|few|-
TGCAGTGCTAGTGGCCCGGGGGACTCCTACGAGCAGTACTTC
CSASGPGDSYEQYF
>TRBJ1-2|TRBV20-1|once|-
TGCAGTGCTCCCATCAGGGCCAGGGGTGGTGGCTACACCTTC
CSAPIRARGGGYTF
>TRBJ2-1|TRBV5-5|-|-
TGTGCCAGCACCCCGATAAGCGGCCCAGGATACAATGAGCAGTTCTTC
CASTPISGPGYNEQFF
>TRBJ2-1|TRBV7-2|few|TRBD2
TGTGCCAGCAACCTGGGACTAGCGGGACCAGTGGATGAGCAGTTCTTC
CASNLGLAGPVDEQFF
>TRBJ2-7|TRBV11-1|-|TRBD2
TGTGCCAGCAGCTTACGTCCTAGCGGCCCCTCGGAGCAGTACTTC
CASSLRPSGPSEQYF
>TRBJ1-2|TRBV20-1|-|TRBD1
TGCAGTGCTAGAGATCGGGACAGGGGGCGCTTTGCCTATGGCTACACCTTC
CSARDRDRGRFAYGYTF
>TRBJ2-5|TRBV7-3|once|-
TGTGCCAGCAGCTTATTGGGGGGGGCAAATGAGCAGTACTTC
CASSLLGGANEQYF
>TRBJ2-1|TRBV20-1|-|TRBD2
TGCAGTGCTAGAGAATACTTAGCGGGAGTCTACAATGAGCAGTTCTTC
CSAREYLAGVYNEQFF
>TRBJ2-1|TRBV10-3|-|TRBD2
TGTGCCATCAGTGGACTAGCGGGAGGTCAGAATGAGCAGTTCTTC
CAISGLAGGQNEQFF